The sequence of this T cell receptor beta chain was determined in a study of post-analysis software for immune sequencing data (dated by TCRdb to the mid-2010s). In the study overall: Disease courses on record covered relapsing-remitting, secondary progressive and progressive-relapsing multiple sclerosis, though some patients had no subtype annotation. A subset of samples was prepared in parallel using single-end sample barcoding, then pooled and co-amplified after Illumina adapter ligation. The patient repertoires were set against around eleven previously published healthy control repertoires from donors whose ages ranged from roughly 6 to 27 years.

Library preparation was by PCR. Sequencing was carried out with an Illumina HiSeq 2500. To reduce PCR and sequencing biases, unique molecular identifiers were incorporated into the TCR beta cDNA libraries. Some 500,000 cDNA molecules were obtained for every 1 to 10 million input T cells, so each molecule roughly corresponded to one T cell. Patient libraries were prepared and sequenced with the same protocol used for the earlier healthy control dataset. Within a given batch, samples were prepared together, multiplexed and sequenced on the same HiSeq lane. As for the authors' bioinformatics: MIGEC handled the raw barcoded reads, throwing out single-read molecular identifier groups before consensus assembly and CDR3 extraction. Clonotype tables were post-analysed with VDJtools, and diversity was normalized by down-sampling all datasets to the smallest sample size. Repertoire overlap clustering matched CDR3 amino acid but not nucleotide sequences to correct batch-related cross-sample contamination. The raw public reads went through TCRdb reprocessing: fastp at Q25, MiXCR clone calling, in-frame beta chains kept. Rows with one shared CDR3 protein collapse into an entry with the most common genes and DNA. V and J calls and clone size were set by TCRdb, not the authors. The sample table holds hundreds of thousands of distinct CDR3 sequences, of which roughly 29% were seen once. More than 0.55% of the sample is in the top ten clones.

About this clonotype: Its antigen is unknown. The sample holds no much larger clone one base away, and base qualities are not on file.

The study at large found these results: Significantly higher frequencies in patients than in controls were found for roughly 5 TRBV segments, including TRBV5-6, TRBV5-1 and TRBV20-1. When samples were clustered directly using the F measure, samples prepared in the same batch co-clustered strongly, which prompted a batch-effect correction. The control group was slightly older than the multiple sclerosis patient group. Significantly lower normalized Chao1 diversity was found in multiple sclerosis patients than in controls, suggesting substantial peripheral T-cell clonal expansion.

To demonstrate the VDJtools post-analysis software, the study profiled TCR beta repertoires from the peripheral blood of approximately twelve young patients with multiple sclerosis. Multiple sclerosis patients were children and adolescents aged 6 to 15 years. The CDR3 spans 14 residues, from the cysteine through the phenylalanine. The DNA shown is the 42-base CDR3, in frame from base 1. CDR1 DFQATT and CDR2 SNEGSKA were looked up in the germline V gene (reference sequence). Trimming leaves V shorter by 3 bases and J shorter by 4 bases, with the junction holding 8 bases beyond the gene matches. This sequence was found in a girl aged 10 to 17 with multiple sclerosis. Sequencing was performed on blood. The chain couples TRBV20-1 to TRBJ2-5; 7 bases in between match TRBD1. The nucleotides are TGCAGTGCTAGCTACTCGACAGGGCGAGAGACCCAGTACTTC. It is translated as CSASYSTGRETQYF.